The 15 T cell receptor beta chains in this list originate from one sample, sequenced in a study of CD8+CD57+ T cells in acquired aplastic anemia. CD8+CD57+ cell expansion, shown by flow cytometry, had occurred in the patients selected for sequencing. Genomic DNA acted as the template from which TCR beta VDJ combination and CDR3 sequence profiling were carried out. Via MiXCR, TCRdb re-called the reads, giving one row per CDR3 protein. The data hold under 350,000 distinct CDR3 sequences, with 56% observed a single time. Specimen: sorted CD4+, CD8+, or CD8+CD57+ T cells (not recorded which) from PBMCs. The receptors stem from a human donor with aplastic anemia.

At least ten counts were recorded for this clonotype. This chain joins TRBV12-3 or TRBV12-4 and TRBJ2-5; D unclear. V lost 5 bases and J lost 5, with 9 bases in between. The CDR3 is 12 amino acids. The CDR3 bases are TGTGCCAGCAGTGCAACGAGTGAGACCCAGTACTTC. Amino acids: CASSATSETQYF.

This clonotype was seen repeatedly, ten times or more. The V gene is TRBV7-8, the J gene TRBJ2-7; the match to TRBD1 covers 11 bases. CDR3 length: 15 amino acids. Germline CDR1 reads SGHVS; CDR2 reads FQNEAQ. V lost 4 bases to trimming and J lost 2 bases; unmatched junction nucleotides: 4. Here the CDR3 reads CASSSSDRGPYEQYF. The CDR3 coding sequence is TGTGCCAGCAGCTCCTCGGACAGGGGGCCCTACGAGCAGTACTTC. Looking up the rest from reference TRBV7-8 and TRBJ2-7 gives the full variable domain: GAGVSQSPRYKVAKRGQDVALRCDPISGHVSLFWYQQALGQGPEFLTYFQNEAQLDKSGLPSDRFFAERPEGSVSTLKIQRTQQEDSAVYLCASSSSDRGPYEQYFGPGTRLTVT.

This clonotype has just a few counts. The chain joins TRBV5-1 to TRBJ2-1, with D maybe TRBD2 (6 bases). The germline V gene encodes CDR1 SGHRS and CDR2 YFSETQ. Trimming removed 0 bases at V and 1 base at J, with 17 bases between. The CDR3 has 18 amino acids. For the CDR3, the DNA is TGCGCCAGCAGCTTGGACGGTGATTCCGGGGGTTCCTACAATGAGCAGTTCTTC. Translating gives CASSLDGDSGGSYNEQFF.

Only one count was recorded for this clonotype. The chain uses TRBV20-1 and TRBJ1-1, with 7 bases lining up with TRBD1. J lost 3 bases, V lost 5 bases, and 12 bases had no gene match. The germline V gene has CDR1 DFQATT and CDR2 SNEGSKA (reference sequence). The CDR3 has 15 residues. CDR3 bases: TGCAGTGCTCGATACGGGACAGCGGGGTACACTGAAGCTTTCTTT. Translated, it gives CSARYGTAGYTEAFF.

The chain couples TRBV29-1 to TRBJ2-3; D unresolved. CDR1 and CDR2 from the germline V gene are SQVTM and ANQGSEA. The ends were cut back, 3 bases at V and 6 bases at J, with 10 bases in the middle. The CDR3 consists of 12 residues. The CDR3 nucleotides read TGCAGCGTTGATCAATTTGCCGATACGCAGTATTTT. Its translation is CSVDQFADTQYF.

CDR3 sequence reads: CASSPTGTGSGVQYF. CDR3 sequence (DNA): TGTGCCAGTAGTCCTACCGGGACAGGATCTGGTGTGCAGTACTTC. This sequence joins TRBV19 and TRBJ2-7; 8 nucleotides line up with TRBD1. There are 15 residues in the CDR3. The germline V gene has CDR1 LNHDA and CDR2 SQIVND (reference sequence). J gave up 9 bases and V 5 bases, and 15 bases lay outside the gene matches. Looking up the rest from reference TRBV19 and TRBJ2-7 gives the full variable domain: DGGITQSPKYLFRKEGQNVTLSCEQNLNHDAMYWYRQDPGQGLRLIYYSQIVNDFQKGDIAEGYSVSREKKESFPLTVTSAQKNPTAFYLCASSPTGTGSGVQYFGPGTRLTVT.

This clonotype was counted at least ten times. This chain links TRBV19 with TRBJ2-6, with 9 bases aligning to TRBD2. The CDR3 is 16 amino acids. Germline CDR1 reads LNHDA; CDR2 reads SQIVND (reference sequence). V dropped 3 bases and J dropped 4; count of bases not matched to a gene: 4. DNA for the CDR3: TGTGCCAGTAGTATCGGACTAGCGACCGGGGCCAACGTCCTGACTTTC. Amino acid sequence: CASSIGLATGANVLTF.

CDR3 in DNA: TGCAGTGCTAGAGAGCGGGGACTAGCGGGGGGGCATACGCAGTATTTT. Amino acids: CSARERGLAGGHTQYF. The chain couples TRBV20-1 to TRBJ2-3, with TRBD2 matching 16 bases. The CDR3 extends over 16 amino acids. Germline loops: CDR1 DFQATT, CDR2 SNEGSKA (reference sequence). Trimming took 0 bases from V and 7 from J; bases not matched to a gene: 4.

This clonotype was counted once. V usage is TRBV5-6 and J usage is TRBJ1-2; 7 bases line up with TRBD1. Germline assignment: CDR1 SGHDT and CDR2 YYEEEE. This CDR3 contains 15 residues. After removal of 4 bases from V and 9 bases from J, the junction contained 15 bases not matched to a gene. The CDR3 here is CASSTRSGQSTRYTF. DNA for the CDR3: TGTGCCAGCAGCACGAGGTCGGGACAGTCGACGCGCTACACCTTC.

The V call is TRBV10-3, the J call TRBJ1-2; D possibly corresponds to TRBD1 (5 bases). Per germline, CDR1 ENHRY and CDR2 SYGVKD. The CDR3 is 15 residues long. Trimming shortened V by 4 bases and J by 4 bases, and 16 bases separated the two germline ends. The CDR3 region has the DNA TGTGCCATCAGTGGGGGGGTTGGGGTCCCCTATGGCTACACCTTC. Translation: CAISGGVGVPYGYTF.

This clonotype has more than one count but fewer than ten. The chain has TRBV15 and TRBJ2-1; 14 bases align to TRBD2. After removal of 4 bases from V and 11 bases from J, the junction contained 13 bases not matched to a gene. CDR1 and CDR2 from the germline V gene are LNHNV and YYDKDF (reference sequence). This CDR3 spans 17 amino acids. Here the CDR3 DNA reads TGTGCCACCAGCAACAATCGCGGCGGGACTAGCGGGGGCAAGCAGTTCTTC. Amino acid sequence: CATSNNRGGTSGGKQFF.

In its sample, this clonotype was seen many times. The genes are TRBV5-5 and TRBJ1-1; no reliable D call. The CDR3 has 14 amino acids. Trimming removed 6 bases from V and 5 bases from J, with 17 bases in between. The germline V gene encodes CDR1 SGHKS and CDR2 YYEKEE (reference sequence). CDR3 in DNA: TGTGCCAGCATCATGTATGGTTCAACTACTGAAGCTTTCTTT. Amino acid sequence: CASIMYGSTTEAFF. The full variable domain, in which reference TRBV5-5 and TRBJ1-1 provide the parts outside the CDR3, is DAGVTQSPTHLIKTRGQQVTLRCSPISGHKSVSWYQQVLGQGPQFIFQYYEKEERGRGNFPDRFSARQFPNYSSELNVNALLLGDSALYLCASIMYGSTTEAFFGQGTRLTVV.

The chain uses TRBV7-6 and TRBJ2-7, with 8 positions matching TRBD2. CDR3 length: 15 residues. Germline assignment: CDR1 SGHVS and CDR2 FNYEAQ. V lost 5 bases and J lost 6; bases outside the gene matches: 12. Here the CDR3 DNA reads TGTGCCAGCAGCCAAGTTTCGGGGGGGGCGCTCGAGCAGTACTTC. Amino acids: CASSQVSGGALEQYF.

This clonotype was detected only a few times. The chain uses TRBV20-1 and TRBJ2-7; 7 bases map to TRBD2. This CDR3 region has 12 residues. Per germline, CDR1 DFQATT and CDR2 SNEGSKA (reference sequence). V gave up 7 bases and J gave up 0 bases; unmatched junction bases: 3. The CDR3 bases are TGCAGTGGAGGGAGGGGCTCCTACGAGCAGTACTTC. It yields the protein CSGGRGSYEQYF.

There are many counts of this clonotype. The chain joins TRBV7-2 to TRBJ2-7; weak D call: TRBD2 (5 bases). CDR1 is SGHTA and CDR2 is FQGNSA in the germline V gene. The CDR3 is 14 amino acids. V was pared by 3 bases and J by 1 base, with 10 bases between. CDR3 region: CASSFYSGSYEQYF. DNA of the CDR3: TGTGCCAGCAGCTTTTATTCGGGGTCCTACGAGCAGTACTTC.